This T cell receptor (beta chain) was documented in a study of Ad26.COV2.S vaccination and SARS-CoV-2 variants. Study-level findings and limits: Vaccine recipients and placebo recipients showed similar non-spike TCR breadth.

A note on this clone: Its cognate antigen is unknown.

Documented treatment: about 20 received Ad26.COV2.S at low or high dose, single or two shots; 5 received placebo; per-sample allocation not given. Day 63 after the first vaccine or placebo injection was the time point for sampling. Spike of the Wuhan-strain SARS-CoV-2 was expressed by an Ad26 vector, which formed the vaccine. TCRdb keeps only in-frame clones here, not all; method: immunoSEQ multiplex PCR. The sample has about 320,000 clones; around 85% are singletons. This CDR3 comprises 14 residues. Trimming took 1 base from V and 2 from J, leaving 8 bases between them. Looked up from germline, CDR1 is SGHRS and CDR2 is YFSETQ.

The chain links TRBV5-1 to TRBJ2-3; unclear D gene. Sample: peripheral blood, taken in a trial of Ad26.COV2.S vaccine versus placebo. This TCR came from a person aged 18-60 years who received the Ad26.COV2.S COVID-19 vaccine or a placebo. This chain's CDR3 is CASSLSQFTDTQYF. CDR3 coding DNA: TGCGCCAGCAGCTTGTCTCAGTTCACAGATACGCAGTATTTT.